This T cell receptor (beta chain) was captured in a study of T-cell reconstitution after alpha-beta-depleted transplantation in children. Germline lookup yields CDR1 SGHAT and CDR2 FQNNGV. The CDR3 has 12 amino acids. Trimming shortened V by 1 base and J by 7 bases, and 6 bases separated the two germline ends. The TCRbeta library incorporated unique molecular identifiers. TCRdb called the PCR reads again in MiXCR, with one record for every CDR3 protein. The sample has roughly 790,000 distinct CDR3 sequences, 16% seen once. Findings of the study overall: At one year after transplant, newly produced T cells mostly accounted for T-cell counts and diversity. Some patients' high day-60 TCRbeta diversity was traced to surviving recipient T cells and thymic progenitors.

In regard to this clonotype: Its target is unknown.

The material sequenced was PBMCs, mostly from graft donor cells, taken 360 days after TCRalphabeta/CD19-depleted stem cell transplant. This clonotype originated in a male patient younger than 18 who had a stem cell transplant for acute lymphoblastic leukemia, so the T cells may come from the graft donor. This chain uses TRBV11-2 with TRBJ2-3, with D unresolved. CDR3 sequence: CASSLVENTQYF. Here the CDR3 DNA reads TGTGCCAGCAGCTTAGTGGAAAATACGCAGTATTTT.